One sample yielded the 25 T cell receptor beta chains listed below, sequenced in a study of CXCR3-negative and CXCR3-positive naive CD8 T cells (dated by TCRdb to 2018 to 2020). The study at large found these results: TRB CDR3s from CXCR3-positive naive cells showed higher hydrophobicity (lower Kidera factor 4), lower energy, and higher strength and volume indices than CXCR3-negative naive cells.

These receptors are not linked to any known antigen. Reads for this sample came from a NextSeq 550. The Human TCR Profiling Kit (MiLaboratory) was used to prepare UMI-labeled 5' RACE TRB cDNA libraries. After reprocessing by TCRdb, each CDR3 protein sequence is one entry, and no DNA is given. Per the sample table, the count is more than 80,000 distinct CDR3 sequences. In total, the top ten clones hold 0.38% of the sample. The specimen sequenced was naive CXCR3+ CD8+ T cells from blood. The cell subset or site tag for this specimen amounts to: CD45RO-CCR7+CD27+CD95- naive CD8+ T cells expressing CXCR3 (TNR3+). The receptors here all came from a human donor in good health. Some clones in this sample may be carry-over from other donors' samples.

The V and J genes are TRBV5-4 and TRBJ2-2; with no DNA, the TCRdb D assignment of TRBD2 cannot be verified. Germline lookup yields CDR1 SGHNT and CDR2 YYREEE (reference sequence). The CDR3 length is 16 residues. CDR3 region: CASSLGAGVVTGELFF.

This rearrangement joins TRBV28 to TRBJ2-7. This CDR3 is built from 13 residues. The germline V gene encodes CDR1 MDHEN and CDR2 SYDVKM. CDR3 in amino acids: CALSKGSSYEQYF.

The genes are TRBV12-3 or TRBV12-4 and TRBJ1-1. This CDR3 spans 12 amino acids. This chain's CDR3 is CASSLSAWGAFF.

This chain joins TRBV29-1 and TRBJ2-1; TCRdb's D call, TRBD1, is unchecked because there is no DNA. The length of the CDR3 is 16 residues. Per germline, CDR1 SQVTM and CDR2 ANQGSEA. CDR3 residues: CSVRGAGGRSYNEQFF.

The CDR3 protein is CSVEWAGNYEQYF. The genes are TRBV29-1 and TRBJ2-7. Germline CDR1 reads SQVTM; CDR2 reads ANQGSEA. The CDR3 spans 13 residues.

The V call is TRBV7-9, the J call TRBJ2-7; absent DNA, TCRdb's TRBD1 call cannot be checked. CDR1 and CDR2 from the germline V gene are SEHNR and FQNEAQ (reference sequence). The CDR3 consists of 16 residues. CDR3 residues: CASSFPGQGSSYEQYF.

The chain carries TRBV4-3 and TRBJ2-7; the TRBD1 assignment by TCRdb is unverifiable without DNA. Germline V gene lookup returns CDR1 LGHNA and CDR2 YSLEER. The CDR3 consists of 17 residues. CDR3 protein: CASSQDGQGDSSYEQYF.

The chain joins TRBV28 to TRBJ1-1; with no DNA, the TCRdb D assignment of TRBD1 cannot be verified. CDR1 is MDHEN and CDR2 is SYDVKM in the germline V gene. The CDR3 length is 15 residues. CDR3 sequence: CASSSRQGGRTEAFF.

The chain uses TRBV7-9 and TRBJ2-3. Germline V gene sequence: CDR1 SEHNR, CDR2 FQNEAQ (reference sequence). The CDR3 extends over 14 amino acids. CDR3 in amino acids: CASNNRTSTDTQYF.

The rearrangement uses TRBV29-1 and TRBJ2-5; as DNA is missing, the TRBD1 call by TCRdb cannot be tested. The CDR3 is 15 residues long. Germline lookup yields CDR1 SQVTM and CDR2 ANQGSEA. CDR3 loop: CSVATPGQYQETQYF.

CDR3 sequence: CASSLEYYNEQFF. The V call is TRBV5-1, the J call TRBJ2-1. This CDR3 is 13 amino acids long. The germline gives CDR1 SGHRS, CDR2 YFSETQ. Together with reference TRBV5-1 and TRBJ2-1, the CDR3 gives the full variable domain: KAGVTQTPRYLIKTRGQQVTLSCSPISGHRSVSWYQQTPGQGLQFLFEYFSETQRNKGNFPGRFSGRQFSNSRSEMNVSTLELGDSALYLCASSLEYYNEQFFGPGTRLTVL.

CDR3: CASSLDLAGGETQYF. The chain couples TRBV5-4 to TRBJ2-5; no DNA is available, so the TRBD2 call from TCRdb remains unchecked. This CDR3 has 15 amino acids. Germline loops: CDR1 SGHNT, CDR2 YYREEE (reference sequence).

The chain joins TRBV28 to TRBJ2-1. Germline assignment: CDR1 MDHEN and CDR2 SYDVKM. This CDR3 region has 15 residues. The CDR3 loop is CASSPVGSTYNEQFF.

The chain links TRBV10-3 to TRBJ2-1; TCRdb proposes TRBD1, but this gene call is untestable without DNA. Germline-derived CDR1 and CDR2 are ENHRY and SYGVKD. CDR3 length: 13 amino acids. The CDR3 spells CAIRGQTYNEQFF.

The rearrangement links TRBV29-1 to TRBJ2-7; TCRdb returns TRBD1, unconfirmable since there is no DNA. CDR1 is SQVTM, CDR2 ANQGSEA, per germline. This CDR3 has 11 amino acids. The CDR3 loop reads CSVVREGGQYF.

The chain has TRBV11-2 and TRBJ1-1. Germline CDR1 is SGHAT and CDR2 is FQNNGV. This CDR3 is 15 amino acids long. The CDR3 sequence: CASSLSGGRNTEAFF.

This rearrangement joins TRBV20-1 to TRBJ2-1; TCRdb reports TRBD1, a call that lacks DNA to check it against. Germline V gives CDR1 DFQATT, CDR2 SNEGSKA (reference sequence). The CDR3 consists of 13 residues. CDR3 amino acids: CSVETTGDNEQFF.

This rearrangement joins TRBV29-1 to TRBJ2-7; there is no DNA to check the TCRdb D call of TRBD1. Germline lookup yields CDR1 SQVTM and CDR2 ANQGSEA. The CDR3 spans 12 residues. This chain's CDR3 is CSVVKGGYEQYF.

The rearrangement joins TRBV10-3 to TRBJ2-7; lacking DNA, the TRBD2 call made by TCRdb goes unchecked. Looked up from germline, CDR1 is ENHRY and CDR2 is SYGVKD. The CDR3 has 18 residues. The CDR3 region is CAIKGPGTSGRMGYEQYF.

This CDR3 is CASSMNRATNYGYTF. The chain has TRBV19 and TRBJ1-2; TCRdb designates TRBD1, a call that cannot be tested without DNA. CDR1 LNHDA and CDR2 SQIVND come from the germline V gene (reference sequence). The CDR3 is 15 amino acids.

The chain is built from TRBV20-1 and TRBJ2-7; with no DNA, the TCRdb D assignment of TRBD1 cannot be verified. CDR3 length equals 14 residues. Germline loops: CDR1 DFQATT, CDR2 SNEGSKA (reference sequence). The CDR3 region is CSARDNQGSYEQYF.

The V and J genes are TRBV4-2 and TRBJ1-1. The V gene's germline CDR1 is LGHNA and CDR2 YNFKEQ. The CDR3 runs 14 residues. The CDR3 protein is CASSQQTLNTEAFF.

This chain joins TRBV9 and TRBJ2-3; the D call from TCRdb, TRBD2, cannot be confirmed without DNA. The CDR3 runs to 17 residues. The V gene's germline CDR1 is SGDLS and CDR2 YYNGEE. CDR3 residues: CASSPPPYAEGGDTQYF.

V gene TRBV7-9 combines with J gene TRBJ2-1; TCRdb's D gene call, TRBD1, goes unchecked for lack of DNA. The CDR3 runs 20 residues. CDR1 is SEHNR and CDR2 is FQNEAQ in the germline V gene (reference sequence). The CDR3 loop is CASSLVLVVGAMVTYNEQFF.

This chain's CDR3 is CASSLAPSGGVQPQHF. The genes are TRBV7-6 and TRBJ1-5; with no DNA, the TCRdb D assignment of TRBD1 cannot be verified. Germline CDR1 is SGHVS and CDR2 is FNYEAQ. This CDR3 has 16 residues.